This T cell receptor (beta chain) was observed in a study of T-cell memory formation after mild COVID-19 (TCRdb year 2021). With regard to the full study: Most TCR sequence clusters were specific to one of the two donors. In two donors, T-cell clones that expanded and contracted after mild COVID-19 were tracked by sequencing TCRalpha and TCRbeta repertoires over time. Two young, previously healthy adult volunteers, one female and one male, were included in the cohort. Broader findings and caveats from the paper: Balanced CD4/CD8 phenotypes were observed for clones contracting from day 15 to 85, whereas a bias towards CD4+ was observed for a second wave of clones expanding from day 15 to 37. The second-wave clones that peaked on day 37 were not confirmed to be SARS-CoV-2 specific. Contracting CD4+ clones were found mainly in CM and EM memory subsets, while CD8+ clones were enriched in EMRA. The detection of some responding clones in pre-infection memory suggests that pre-existing cross-reactive memory T cells joined the SARS-CoV-2 response. Only a couple of mild cases were covered by the study, and larger cohorts that include severe cases with pre-infection samples were considered necessary.

Ficoll-Paque density gradient centrifugation was used to isolate PBMCs. Reads for this sample came from an Illumina NovaSeq 6000. TCRalpha and TCRbeta cDNA libraries were constructed by 5'RACE with constant-segment primers, with sample barcodes and unique molecular identifiers being introduced. RNA was extracted from every sample with Trizol reagent. Library amplification was performed in two PCR steps, and a second sample barcode and Illumina TruSeq adapters were introduced in the second step. Libraries were sequenced on an Illumina NovaSeq with 2 x 150 bp paired-end reads. Per the source publication's procedure: With migec v1.2.7, reads were demultiplexed and then collapsed into UMI-guided consensus sequences. Using mixcr v2.1.11, the UMI consensuses were aligned to TRA and TRB V and J templates and assembled into clonotypes. Expanded or contracted clonotypes were those called significant by both edgeR and NoisET, with noise models trained on biological replicates. edgeR calls used a false discovery rate-adjusted p below 0.01 and a log2 fold-change threshold of 1. PCA with hierarchical clustering of max-normalized trajectories of the 1000 most abundant clonotypes was used as exploratory dynamics analysis. Each responding clone was given a CD4 or CD8 phenotype based on the CD4+ and CD8+ repertoires, which had been sequenced separately. TCRdb reran the public reads through fastp at Q25 and MiXCR, keeping productive beta chains. For every CDR3 protein sequence, its rows merge into one entry that carries the most common genes and DNA. The V and J calls were determined by TCRdb, not by the authors. The sample yields approximately 570,000 distinct CDR3 sequences; over 15% were counted once. In total, the top ten clones hold about 11% of the sample.

From cysteine to phenylalanine, the CDR3 is 13 amino acids long. Just CDR3 DNA is preserved here, 39 bases in frame from base 1. Trimming costs V 11 bases and J 6 bases, and their ends lie 17 bases apart. The germline V gene (reference sequence) gives CDR1 as SEHNR and CDR2 as FQNEAQ. Regarding this clonotype: It has no known antigen specificity. Base quality data are lacking; no much larger clone is found one base away.

The sequence derives from an adult woman who had mild COVID-19 (a few samples of this study predate the infection). The sample titles of this study are shuffled in the database, so cell type and time point are left out; the donor was told from shared clones. The chain uses TRBV7-9 and TRBJ2-1; the D gene remains uncertain. Specimen: PBMCs or a T cell subset sorted from them (not recorded which). This receptor has the CDR3 CAGESRDSNEQFF. The DNA reads as follows: TGTGCCGGAGAATCAAGGGATTCCAATGAGCAGTTCTTC.